This entry concerns a single TCR beta chain. The data derive from a study of blood T cell repertoires in COVID-19. There are 18 residues in the CDR3. The V end was cut by 5 bases, the J end by 0 bases, with 20 bases between. Per the germline V gene, CDR1 is MDHEN and CDR2 is SYDVKM. Repertoires were generated with immunoSEQ multiplex PCR, while TCRdb's copy carries only in-frame clones and drops some. The profile shows some 250,000 clones, roughly 79% of them singletons. The clonotype was recovered from a man aged 35 to 55 who had recovered from COVID-19. This chain uses TRBV28 with TRBJ2-4; weak D call: TRBD2 (6 bases). Material: PBMCs or T cells enriched from blood (not recorded which). CDR3 DNA: TGTGCCAGCAGTCCCGGGAGAAAATCTACCCTAGCCAAAAACATTCAGTACTTC. As protein: CASSPGRKSTLAKNIQYF. Full variable domain (remainder filled in from reference TRBV28 and TRBJ2-4): DVKVTQSSRYLVKRTGEKVFLECVQDMDHENMFWYRQDPGLGLRLIYFSYDVKMKEKGDIPEGYSVSREKKERFSLILESASTNQTSMYLCASSPGRKSTLAKNIQYFGAGTRLSVL.